Listed below are T cell receptor beta chains from one sample, sequenced in a study of monozygotic twins with inflammatory bowel disease. TCRdb re-called the 5' RACE reads and gives one entry per CDR3 protein, without DNA. This repertoire includes about 440,000 distinct CDR3 sequences. The sequenced sample was blood. Source of these receptors: a human donor with ulcerative colitis or Crohn's disease, or a healthy co-twin of an affected twin (not recorded which). The CDR3 runs from the conserved cysteine through the conserved F or W.

j_call: TRBJ2-7; v_call: TRBV7-9; cdr3_aa: CASSFSGSGDEQYF
j_call: TRBJ2-6; v_call: TRBV6-1; cdr3_aa: CASSRTTPIPSGANVLTF
j_call: TRBJ2-7; v_call: TRBV21-1; cdr3_aa: CASAWDQRSYEQYF
j_call: TRBJ1-3; v_call: TRBV29-1; cdr3_aa: CSVDGEGDPGGQTGNTIYF
j_call: TRBJ2-6; v_call: TRBV6-1; cdr3_aa: CASSLSQVSGANVLTF
j_call: TRBJ1-6; v_call: TRBV28; cdr3_aa: CASSLQGAGTPLHF
j_call: TRBJ2-3; v_call: TRBV7-9; cdr3_aa: CASGERGGPDTQYF
j_call: TRBJ2-1; v_call: TRBV7-9; cdr3_aa: CASSFLVEQFF
j_call: TRBJ1-5; v_call: TRBV27; cdr3_aa: CASSSQRYQPQHF
j_call: TRBJ2-1; v_call: TRBV3-1; cdr3_aa: CASSQGAGTLYNEQFF
j_call: TRBJ2-5; v_call: TRBV3-1; cdr3_aa: CASTRAGPETQYF
j_call: TRBJ1-5; v_call: TRBV6-1; cdr3_aa: CASSPRGEYAYQPQHF
j_call: TRBJ1-1; v_call: TRBV5-1; cdr3_aa: CASSLDWDKGRTFF
j_call: TRBJ2-7; v_call: TRBV20-1; cdr3_aa: CSAGYGQGADEQYF
j_call: TRBJ1-2; v_call: TRBV6-1; cdr3_aa: CASSDRLSYGYTF
j_call: TRBJ1-1; v_call: TRBV12-3/TRBV12-4; cdr3_aa: CASRYRGHTSTEAFF
j_call: TRBJ2-3; v_call: TRBV28; cdr3_aa: CASSMVQSPADTQYF
j_call: TRBJ2-1; v_call: TRBV27; cdr3_aa: CASRLWGLQFF
j_call: TRBJ1-1; v_call: TRBV7-9; cdr3_aa: CASSSLVYTEAFF
j_call: TRBJ1-5; v_call: TRBV10-3; cdr3_aa: CAIRDRGDNQPQHF
j_call: TRBJ1-1; v_call: TRBV7-2; cdr3_aa: CASSLDRHTEAFF
j_call: TRBJ2-4; v_call: TRBV19; cdr3_aa: CASSIGQGRAKNIQYF
j_call: TRBJ1-6; v_call: TRBV5-1; cdr3_aa: CASRAVRESSYNSPLHF
j_call: TRBJ2-5; v_call: TRBV5-1; cdr3_aa: CASSPEAGIQRETQYF
j_call: TRBJ2-5; v_call: TRBV5-1; cdr3_aa: CASSLDKTGGETQYF
j_call: TRBJ2-7; v_call: TRBV28; cdr3_aa: CASSSGRDEQYF
j_call: TRBJ2-2; v_call: TRBV20-1; cdr3_aa: CSAFPVAAPGELFF
j_call: TRBJ2-7; v_call: TRBV28; cdr3_aa: CASSLFRGLGEQYF
j_call: TRBJ2-7; v_call: TRBV27; cdr3_aa: CASSLYSSPYEQYF
j_call: TRBJ2-1; v_call: TRBV3-1; cdr3_aa: CASSQVGTPHYNEQFF
j_call: TRBJ2-1; v_call: TRBV7-3; cdr3_aa: CASSPRGQDYDEQFF
j_call: TRBJ2-7; v_call: TRBV20-1; cdr3_aa: CSARPPLLTYEQYF
j_call: TRBJ2-6; v_call: TRBV6-1; cdr3_aa: CASISSSGANVLTF
j_call: TRBJ2-5; v_call: TRBV12-3/TRBV12-4; cdr3_aa: CASSLVAGKQTQYF
j_call: TRBJ1-4; v_call: TRBV6-5; cdr3_aa: CASSDQANEKLFF